A selection of T cell receptor beta chains follows, all from one sample in a study of T cell responses to AZD1222 COVID-19 vaccine. Measured with immunoSEQ multiplex PCR; TCRdb has only the in-frame clones, and not every one. The table has some 150,000 clones, 85% seen once. The input for sequencing was peripheral blood, taken 28 days after the second dose of the MenACWY control vaccine. The source of these receptors is an adult who received the MenACWY meningococcal vaccine as a control. The CDR3 runs from the conserved cysteine through the conserved F or W. D genes are given only for firm matches. The listing skips clone size in some rows; elsewhere it reads once, few, many or a size class.

clone size,V gene,D gene,J gene,CDR3 DNA,CDR3 protein
NA,TRBV7-9,NA,TRBJ2-3,TGTGCCAGCAGCTTTGGACCCTTGGACAGCACAGATACGCAGTATTTT,CASSFGPLDSTDTQYF
NA,TRBV7-9,NA,TRBJ1-2,TGTGCCAGCAGCTTAGACGGAAACTATGGCTACACCTTC,CASSLDGNYGYTF
NA,TRBV24-1,NA,TRBJ1-2,TGTGCCACCAGTGTGGGGGGCAACTATGGCTACACCTTC,CATSVGGNYGYTF
NA,TRBV15,TRBD2,TRBJ2-1,TGTGCCACCCAGGGACTAGCGGGGATCTACAATGAGCAGTTCTTC,CATQGLAGIYNEQFF
once,TRBV19,NA,TRBJ1-1,TGTGCCTTATCGTATCCGGGGGGCGCACTAGCTGAAGCTTTCTTT,CALSYPGGALAEAFF
NA,TRBV5-1,NA,TRBJ2-1,TGCGCCAGCGCTGCGGCGAATGAGCAGTTCTTC,CASAAANEQFF
NA,TRBV5-1,NA,TRBJ1-5,TGCGCCAGCAGCGAGACAGGTGAGGAACAGCCCCAGCATTTT,CASSETGEEQPQHF
once,TRBV9,NA,TRBJ2-1,TGTGCCAGCAGCGTAGGGTCAGGGGTTTACAATGAGCAGTTCTTC,CASSVGSGVYNEQFF
NA,TRBV5-1,NA,TRBJ1-5,TGCGCCAGCAGCTTTCTACCCAATCAGCCCCAGCATTTT,CASSFLPNQPQHF
NA,TRBV4-2,TRBD2,TRBJ2-6,TGTGCCAGCAGCCAAGAAGTTGGGAGGGGCTACACTGGGGCCAACGTCCTGACTTTC,CASSQEVGRGYTGANVLTF
NA,TRBV5-1,TRBD1,TRBJ2-1,TGCGCCAGCAGCTCTGAGGGGGACAGCTACAATGAGCAGTTCTTC,CASSSEGDSYNEQFF
NA,TRBV9,NA,TRBJ2-2,TGTGCCAGCAGCCCCCGCCAGGGACAACCGAACACCGGGGAGCTGTTTTTT,CASSPRQGQPNTGELFF
NA,TRBV15,NA,TRBJ2-1,TGTGCCACCAGCATGGGCCGGGACTACAATGAGCAGTTCTTC,CATSMGRDYNEQFF
few,TRBV5-8,NA,TRBJ2-1,TGTGCCAGCAGCTTGCAGAGACTACGAATCAAGGATGAGCAGTTCTTC,CASSLQRLRIKDEQFF
NA,TRBV7-2,NA,TRBJ1-1,TGTGCCAGCAAGGGGTACACTGAAGCTTTCTTT,CASKGYTEAFF
NA,TRBV6-1,NA,TRBJ1-4,TGTGCCAGCAGTGATATAGGAGAAAAACTGTTTTTT,CASSDIGEKLFF
NA,TRBV2,NA,TRBJ1-5,TGTGCCAGCAGTGGCGGACTGTATAGCAATCAGCCCCAGCATTTT,CASSGGLYSNQPQHF
NA,TRBV24-1,TRBD2,TRBJ2-2,TGTGCCACTACACCGGGACTAGCGGAGCCAGGGTACACCGGGGAGCTGTTTTTT,CATTPGLAEPGYTGELFF
once,TRBV6-6,NA,TRBJ2-2,TGTGCCAGCAGCGACGGGAACACCGGGGAGCTGTTTTTT,CASSDGNTGELFF
NA,TRBV5-5,NA,TRBJ2-7,TGTGCCAGCAGCTTGGATGGCGGAGGCGTTTACGAGCAGTACTTC,CASSLDGGGVYEQYF
NA,TRBV7-2,NA,TRBJ1-2,TGTGCCAGCAGCTTAAGGAGTTCGCTCTATGGCTACACCTTC,CASSLRSSLYGYTF
NA,TRBV28,TRBD1,TRBJ1-1,TGTGCCAGCAGTACCTCAGGACAGGGTCGGACTGAAGCTTTCTTT,CASSTSGQGRTEAFF
once,TRBV21-1,NA,TRBJ1-1,TGTGCCAGCAGCAGGGGCGGACTTACTGAAGCTTTCTTT,CASSRGGLTEAFF
NA,TRBV18,NA,TRBJ1-2,TGTGCCAGTTCAGGGGTAGGTCTCGGCTATGGCTACACCTTC,CASSGVGLGYGYTF
once,TRBV11-2,NA,TRBJ1-2,TGTGCCAGCCTTGGGGGGATCTATGGCTACACCTTC,CASLGGIYGYTF
NA,TRBV2,TRBD1,TRBJ1-4,TGTGCCAGCAGGGGACAGGCAATTAATGAAAAACTGTTTTTT,CASRGQAINEKLFF
NA,TRBV6-5,NA,TRBJ1-2,TGTGCCAGCACTCCCTATGGGGGAGTTGGCTACACCTTC,CASTPYGGVGYTF
few,TRBV27,NA,TRBJ2-7,TGTGCCAGCACCCCCTATGGGATACCCCTCCTAGGGGAGCAGTACTTC,CASTPYGIPLLGEQYF
NA,TRBV9,NA,TRBJ1-1,TGTGCCAGCAGCGGTTCATCAGGGAGGACTGAAGCTTTCTTT,CASSGSSGRTEAFF